The source of this T cell receptor beta chain is a study of response to subunit inactivated influenza vaccine. Overall study results and limits: Authors proposed each seasonal influenza vaccination draws in few new T cells.

Remarks on this clonotype: Its antigen is not known.

Via MiXCR, TCRdb re-called the RT-PCR reads, giving one row per CDR3 protein. The sample lists 500,000 or so distinct CDR3 sequences; 15% to 20% were seen once. The sequencing used CD4+ T cells sorted from PBMCs, collected roughly 24 months after vaccination. This receptor was identified in a man aged 50-75 years who received an inactivated influenza vaccine.

The CDR3 DNA reads TGTGCCAGCAGCGTAGTCCCGGGAGGGCCCTCCAATGAGCAGTTCTTC. Translated: CASSVVPGGPSNEQFF. The chain carries TRBV9 and TRBJ2-1; 8 bases fit TRBD2. Germline V gene sequence: CDR1 SGDLS, CDR2 YYNGEE. The CDR3 runs to 16 residues. Trimming at V came to 0 bases and at J to 6 bases, leaving 8 bases not matched to a gene.